These T cell receptor beta chains were read from a single sample in a study of CD4 T cells in relation to SARS-CoV-2 and coronaviruses. Their cognate antigens are unknown. The table came from immunoSEQ multiplex PCR; TCRdb's copy has only in-frame clones and leaves some out. This table has tens of thousands of clones, around three quarters appearing once. Sequences were obtained from CD4+ T cells from PBMCs, cultured in vitro. The receptors stem from a human donor in good health. The CDR3 runs from the conserved cysteine through the conserved F or W.

>TRBJ2-5|TRBV25-1|12
CASSAGRETQYF
>TRBJ1-2|TRBV13|16
CASSRQVTGFTYGYTF
>TRBJ2-3|TRBV19|14
CASSKGLATDTQYF
>TRBJ1-3|TRBV3-1/TRBV3-2|15
CASSQRGFSGNTIYF
>TRBJ1-1|TRBV30|14
CAWTRGAMNTEAFF
>TRBJ1-1|TRBV11-2|14
CASSFEDSTAEAFF
>TRBJ2-1|TRBV29-1|12
CSGGPPNNEQFF
>TRBJ1-5|TRBV5-1|16
CASSLGQGRSNQPQHF
>TRBJ1-2|TRBV7-9|15
CASSLVGVANYGYTF
>TRBJ1-1|TRBV11-2|13
CASSQRQSTEAFF
>TRBJ1-1|TRBV2|13
CASSEQVGTEAFF